This T cell receptor (beta chain) was sequenced during a study of T cell responses to AZD1222 COVID-19 vaccine. For the study at large: Second-dose timings of about 4 or about 12 weeks were pooled. Study observations and caveats: Following two doses of AZD1222, Spike-specific TCR breadth and depth rose.

The table came from immunoSEQ multiplex PCR; TCRdb's copy has only in-frame clones and leaves some out. The table has 130,000 to 150,000 clones, around nine tenths seen once. This clone was seen just once. Its antigen is still unknown. This CDR3 is built from 15 residues. The germline V gene encodes CDR1 SEHNR and CDR2 FQNEAQ (reference sequence). V was cut by 5 bases and J by 4 bases, with 17 bases left in between. Specimen: peripheral blood, collected on day 0 of AZD1222 vaccination. The chain couples TRBV7-9 to TRBJ1-1; D unclear. The clonotype originates from an adult in good health. This CDR3 reads CASSRPYLGATEAFF. The CDR3 nucleotides read TGTGCCAGCAGCCGGCCCTACCTGGGAGCCACTGAAGCTTTCTTT.